This TCR beta chain stems from a study of CD8 T cells in Susac syndrome. The authors reverse transcribed roughly 0.5 to 1 ug RNA with random hexamers. Multiplex immunoSEQ PCR targeted 54 Vbeta and 13 Jbeta TCR beta segments. In TCRdb, the immunoSEQ multiplex PCR reads were re-called with MiXCR into one record per CDR3 protein. The data contain just under 95,000 distinct CDR3 sequences, around 94% of them seen just once; the ten biggest clones take up about 0.28%. V was clipped by 4 bases and J by 7 bases; unmatched bases: 8. The CDR3 sequence is 14 residues long. The germline gives CDR1 GTSNPN, CDR2 SVGIG (reference sequence).

The sequence was obtained from a human donor with Susac syndrome. J is TRBJ1-4 and V is TRBV30, with 8 bases matching TRBD1. The sample consisted of CD4+ T cells from PBMCs. The chain's CDR3 is CAWNRGGSGEKLFF. The CDR3 coding sequence is TGTGCCTGGAACAGGGGGGGATCGGGTGAAAAACTGTTTTTT.